Each of the 25 T cell receptor beta chains below was sequenced from the same sample in a study of immune reconstitution after stem cell transplant in scleroderma. TCRdb independently ran MiXCR on the RT-PCR reads; one entry per CDR3 protein. The sample consists of 1,500 to 2,000 distinct CDR3 sequences, approximately 14% of them appearing once. Sampling was done before or after autologous hematopoietic stem cell transplantation (not recorded which). These receptors were taken from a female donor with systemic sclerosis.

This clonotype occurred a few times. The chain uses TRBV5-1 and TRBJ2-3; 7 bases map to TRBD1. Per the germline V gene, CDR1 is SGHRS and CDR2 is YFSETQ. The CDR3 has 15 amino acids. J was trimmed by 5 bases and V by 0 bases; bases with no gene match: 6. This CDR3 reads CASSLALTGRDTQYF. Here the CDR3 DNA reads TGCGCCAGCAGCTTGGCCCTGACAGGGAGAGATACGCAGTATTTT.

This clonotype was counted between two and nine times. The V and J genes are TRBV18 and TRBJ1-1; 8 bases are shared with TRBD1. Germline CDR1 is KGHSH and CDR2 is LQKENI. The CDR3 spans 16 residues. The V and J ends lost 2 bases and 3 bases, in that order; junction bases with no gene match: 8. The CDR3 nucleotides read TGTGCCAGCTCACCAAGTTTAGGACAGGGAGACACTGAAGCTTTCTTT. It yields the protein CASSPSLGQGDTEAFF.

The rearrangement uses TRBV29-1 and TRBJ2-7; 11 bases line up with TRBD1. After removal of 6 bases from V and 3 bases from J, the junction contained 7 bases not matched to a gene. Germline loops: CDR1 SQVTM, CDR2 ANQGSEA. The CDR3 has 14 amino acids. The CDR3 DNA sequence: TGCAGCGTAGCTGGACAGGGGGCGGGCTACGAGCAGTACTTC. Its protein product is CSVAGQGAGYEQYF.

This clonotype is labeled as medium-sized (0.01 to 0.1%). This chain connects TRBV10-3 to TRBJ2-3, with D perhaps matching TRBD1 (6 bases). The V and J ends lost 10 bases and 0 bases respectively, with 14 bases between them. The germline V gene encodes CDR1 ENHRY and CDR2 SYGVKD. CDR3 length: 14 residues. CDR3 DNA sequence: TGTGCCACAAAACAGGGTACTAGCACAGATACGCAGTATTTT. Encoded protein: CATKQGTSTDTQYF.

In its sample, this clonotype ranks as medium-sized. The V and J genes are TRBV20-1 and TRBJ2-1, with D possibly TRBD1 on 5 matching bases. Germline V lookup: CDR1 DFQATT, CDR2 SNEGSKA (reference sequence). The CDR3 runs 16 residues. Deletions cut 2 bases from V and 0 bases from J, with 14 bases between. The CDR3 sequence: CSARPRVLSSYNEQFF. The CDR3 coding sequence is TGCAGTGCTAGACCCAGGGTTCTAAGCTCCTACAATGAGCAGTTCTTC.

In its sample, this clonotype ranks as large (0.1 to 1%). This rearrangement joins TRBV20-1 to TRBJ1-1, with TRBD1 matching 8 bases. Germline CDR1 is DFQATT and CDR2 is SNEGSKA (reference sequence). This CDR3 is built from 12 residues. The CDR3 sequence: CSVGPGGAEAFF. The CDR3 nucleotides are TGCAGCGTGGGACCAGGGGGCGCTGAAGCTTTCTTT.

Only a few counts were recorded for this clonotype. The rearrangement uses TRBV29-1 and TRBJ1-1, with D possibly matching TRBD1 (5 bases). Germline CDR1 SQVTM, CDR2 ANQGSEA. Deletions cut 6 bases from V and 1 base from J, with 15 bases between. The length of the CDR3 is 14 residues. The CDR3 here is CSVARTTGNTEAFF. The CDR3 DNA follows: TGCAGCGTAGCTAGGACAACTGGGAACACTGAAGCTTTCTTT.

In its sample, this clonotype is medium-sized (0.01 to 0.1%). The genes are TRBV20-1 and TRBJ2-5, with TRBD1 matching over 7 bases. Germline V gene lookup returns CDR1 DFQATT and CDR2 SNEGSKA (reference sequence). The CDR3 totals 13 residues. The V and J ends lost 3 bases and 5 bases, in that order; junction bases with no gene match: 6. For the CDR3, the DNA is TGCAGTGCTAGCGGACAGGATCGGGAGACCCAGTACTTC. Encoded protein: CSASGQDRETQYF.

The chain combines TRBV11-1 with TRBJ2-7, with TRBD2 matching 14 bases. This CDR3 has 14 amino acids. Germline CDR1 and CDR2: SGHAT and FQDESV (reference sequence). J lost 6 bases, V lost 5 bases, and 3 bases had no gene match. The CDR3 sequence: CASSRGTSGSEQYF. In DNA form, the CDR3 reads TGTGCCAGCAGCCGTGGGACTAGCGGGAGCGAGCAGTACTTC.

This clonotype is medium-sized by share. V usage is TRBV2 and J usage is TRBJ1-2, with unresolved D. The CDR3 spans 14 residues. Germline loops: CDR1 SNHLY, CDR2 FYNNEI. V lost 2 bases and J lost 3, with 10 bases in between. This CDR3 reads CASSERGYDYGYTF. The CDR3 coding sequence is TGTGCCAGCAGTGAACGAGGTTACGACTATGGCTACACCTTC.

Judged by abundance, this clonotype is medium-sized. The rearrangement uses TRBV29-1 and TRBJ1-1, with D tentatively TRBD1 (5 bases). This CDR3 spans 14 amino acids. Trimming left V 7 bases short and J 4 bases short, with 19 bases between. Germline V gene data show CDR1 as SQVTM and CDR2 as ANQGSEA. CDR3 DNA sequence: TGCAGCGCAGACGCTCAGGGCGCGGGCACTGAAGCTTTCTTT. It yields the protein CSADAQGAGTEAFF.

This chain links TRBV20-1 with TRBJ2-2, with 8 bases matching TRBD2. V shed 0 bases, J shed 5 bases, and the junction held 5 bases outside the gene matches. CDR1 DFQATT and CDR2 SNEGSKA come from the germline V gene (reference sequence). The CDR3 is made up of 15 amino acids. The CDR3, as DNA: TGCAGTGCTAGAGATAGGCGGGGGGAGACCGGGGAGCTGTTTTTT. Its protein product is CSARDRRGETGELFF.

For the CDR3, the DNA is TGCAGTGCTTCCGGACAGGGATTCTACGAGCAGTACTTC. As protein: CSASGQGFYEQYF. The genes are TRBV20-1 and TRBJ2-7, with TRBD1 identical over 8 bases. Germline values: CDR1 DFQATT, CDR2 SNEGSKA (reference sequence). The CDR3 sequence is 13 residues long. With 5 bases clipped from V and 3 bases from J, the junction kept 6 bases outside the gene matches.

This clonotype has just a few counts. The chain employs TRBV5-1 and TRBJ2-5; perhaps D is TRBD1 or TRBD2 (5 bases each). Germline values: CDR1 SGHRS, CDR2 YFSETQ. Deletions cut 1 base from V and 5 bases from J, with 18 bases between. CDR3 length: 16 residues. CDR3 sequence reads: CASSLNPGTLGETQYF. The CDR3 DNA reads as TGCGCCAGCAGCTTGAACCCTGGGACCCTAGGGGAGACCCAGTACTTC.

The chain carries TRBV6-5 and TRBJ2-7; 9 bases fit TRBD1. The CDR3 runs 14 residues. Germline CDR1 reads MNHEY; CDR2 reads SVGAGI. Trimming took 8 bases from V and 6 from J; bases not matched to a gene: 11. In DNA, the CDR3 is TGTGCCAGCGGCCGGGACAGGGCAATACCCGAGCAGTACTTC. Translated: CASGRDRAIPEQYF.

This clonotype was picked up a small number of times. The chain carries TRBV28 and TRBJ1-2; D call uncertain. Germline lookup yields CDR1 MDHEN and CDR2 SYDVKM. This CDR3 region has 14 residues. With 5 bases removed from V and 4 bases from J, the gap between germline ends came to 14 bases. CDR3 DNA sequence: TGTGCCAGCAGTGTGGAGTTGGGCCCCTATGGCTACACCTTC. Its protein product is CASSVELGPYGYTF.

Judged by abundance, this clonotype is medium-sized. This chain connects TRBV10-2 to TRBJ1-6; unclear D gene. There are 13 residues in the CDR3. Germline V gene sequence: CDR1 WSHSY, CDR2 SAAADI. Trimming took off 5 bases at V and 10 bases at J, with 12 bases between the two ends. The CDR3 bases are TGCGCCAGCAGTTCCGGGGTGGGGTCACCCCTCCACTTT. This codes for CASSSGVGSPLHF.

A few counts support this clonotype. The chain combines TRBV27 with TRBJ1-1; D gene uncertain. The CDR3 sequence is 11 residues long. Germline-derived CDR1 and CDR2 are MNHEY and SMNVEV (reference sequence). V lost 7 bases and J lost 4, with 7 bases in between. This CDR3 is CASNRGTEAFF. DNA of the CDR3: TGTGCCAGCAACCGGGGCACTGAAGCTTTCTTT.

The chain joins TRBV20-1 to TRBJ2-5; possibly TRBD2 for D (6 bases). The CDR3 length is 14 residues. Per the germline V gene, CDR1 is DFQATT and CDR2 is SNEGSKA (reference sequence). Trimming stripped 4 bases from V and 5 bases from J, with 17 bases between. The CDR3 bases are TGCAGTGCTATACGGCCCCAGGCGGGGGAGACCCAGTACTTC. This encodes CSAIRPQAGETQYF.

This clonotype was detected only once. The conserved phenylalanine or tryptophan is not found at the CDR3 terminus, so this likely reflects a read error. The rearrangement joins TRBV5-1 to TRBJ2-3, with TRBD2 identical over 9 bases. Germline values: CDR1 SGHRS, CDR2 YFSETQ. Trimming removed 4 bases from V and 4 bases from J; junction bases left unmatched: 7. The CDR3 sequence is 15 residues long. The CDR3 region has the DNA TGCGCCAGCAGCCCGGGGGCGGGGGGGCCAGATACGCAGTATCTT. This sequence encodes CASSPGAGGPDTQYL.

This clonotype is judged medium-sized (0.01 to 0.1%). This chain's CDR3 is CASSMGQGQSGEQYF. Here the CDR3 DNA reads TGTGCCAGTAGTATGGGCCAGGGCCAATCGGGGGAGCAGTACTTC. The V call is TRBV19, the J call TRBJ2-7; D tentatively fits TRBD1 or TRBD2 (5 bases each). The ends were cut back, 3 bases at V and 7 bases at J, with 19 bases in the middle. Germline CDR1 LNHDA, CDR2 SQIVND (reference sequence). CDR3 size: 15 residues. Complete variable domain (other parts from reference TRBV19 and TRBJ2-7): DGGITQSPKYLFRKEGQNVTLSCEQNLNHDAMYWYRQDPGQGLRLIYYSQIVNDFQKGDIAEGYSVSREKKESFPLTVTSAQKNPTAFYLCASSMGQGQSGEQYFGPGTRLTVT.

In this sample, this clonotype turned up a few times. This rearrangement joins TRBV19 to TRBJ2-1; no clear D gene. Germline values: CDR1 LNHDA, CDR2 SQIVND (reference sequence). The CDR3 is 18 amino acids. The V and J ends lost 2 bases and 5 bases respectively, with 22 bases between them. The chain's CDR3 is CASSISEGFVALHNEQFF. CDR3 nucleotide sequence: TGTGCCAGTAGTATATCAGAAGGGTTTGTGGCCCTACACAATGAGCAGTTCTTC.

CDR3 DNA: TGCAGTGTTCCTCGGACACCTGTCTCCTACGAGCAGTACTTC. Protein: CSVPRTPVSYEQYF. This chain joins TRBV20-1 and TRBJ2-7; D possibly corresponds to TRBD1 (5 bases). The CDR3 runs to 14 residues. The germline V and J ends were trimmed by 7 bases and 0 bases, with 16 bases remaining between them. The germline CDR1 and CDR2 sequences are DFQATT and SNEGSKA (reference sequence).

This clonotype was seen only a few times. The chain joins TRBV7-6 to TRBJ1-2; possibly TRBD1 for D (5 bases). Germline V lookup: CDR1 SGHVS, CDR2 FNYEAQ. V gave up 4 bases and J gave up 7 bases, with 13 bases separating them. The CDR3 runs to 13 residues. CDR3 loop: CASSSNQGGGYTF. In DNA, the CDR3 is TGTGCCAGCAGCTCCAACCAGGGAGGTGGCTACACCTTC.

This clonotype counts as large (0.1 to 1%). The genes are TRBV2 and TRBJ1-2; no clear D gene. CDR3 length: 14 amino acids. Germline loops: CDR1 SNHLY, CDR2 FYNNEI. V gave up 2 bases and J gave up 8 bases, with 15 bases separating them. The chain's CDR3 is CASSESTREVGYTF. The DNA of the CDR3 is TGTGCCAGCAGTGAAAGTACAAGAGAGGTCGGCTACACCTTC.